One and the same sample provided the 8 T cell receptor beta chains below, sequenced in a study of early T cells in non-severe SARS-CoV-2 infection. TCRdb redid the calling of the 5' RACE reads with MiXCR, one entry per CDR3 protein. The sample has 70,000 to 95,000 distinct CDR3 sequences, roughly 10% seen once. Source material: whole blood. The receptors derive from an adult who was a healthcare worker with PCR-confirmed SARS-CoV-2 infection or an uninfected control (not recorded which).

The V and J genes are TRBV6-2 or TRBV6-3 and TRBJ1-1; no reliable D call. This CDR3 spans 16 amino acids. Between the trimmed V and J ends, which lost 3 bases and 0 bases, there was a span of 14 bases. CDR1 is MNHEY and CDR2 is SVGEGT in the germline V gene. The CDR3 DNA reads TGTGCCAGCAGTTATTCGGTGGAGCAAATGAACACTGAAGCTTTCTTT. Translation: CASSYSVEQMNTEAFF.

This clonotype was detected a few times. The chain couples TRBV29-1 to TRBJ1-2; D unresolved. With 7 bases removed from V and 4 bases from J, the gap between germline ends came to 13 bases. This CDR3 spans 12 amino acids. Germline CDR1 reads SQVTM; CDR2 reads ANQGSEA. The CDR3 DNA follows: TGCAGCGGGAACTCGGGCTTCTATGGCTACACCTTC. Translated, it gives CSGNSGFYGYTF.

In the case of this clonotype: Germline and junction disagree at one end, which may indicate a read error. The chain links TRBV7-7 to TRBJ2-3; D gene ambiguous. Germline CDR1 reads SSHAT; CDR2 reads FNYEAQ (reference sequence). The CDR3 extends over 14 amino acids. The CDR3, as DNA: TGTGCTAGCAGCTCCGGACGGAGCACAGATACGCAGTATTTT. Protein product: CASSSGRSTDTQYF.

In this sample, this clonotype turned up a few times. The chain links TRBV9 to TRBJ2-7; TRBD1 or TRBD2 may be the D gene (5 bases each). The CDR3 covers 14 residues. V lost 5 bases and J lost 0, with 12 bases in between. CDR1 is SGDLS, CDR2 YYNGEE, per germline. CDR3 bases: TGTGCCAGCAGTTTATCCGGGGCCTCCTACGAGCAGTACTTC. Protein: CASSLSGASYEQYF.

This clonotype was detected many times. The V call is TRBV10-3, the J call TRBJ2-2; tentative D call: TRBD2 (6 bases). V dropped 3 bases and J dropped 4 bases, with 12 bases sitting between them. Germline V gene data show CDR1 as ENHRY and CDR2 as SYGVKD. This CDR3 has 15 amino acids. CDR3 bases: TGTGCCATCAGTGAAGGTAGCGGTCGCACCGGGGAGCTGTTTTTT. Its protein product is CAISEGSGRTGELFF.

This clonotype was observed many times. V usage is TRBV18 and J usage is TRBJ2-7, with D perhaps TRBD1 or TRBD2 (5 bases each). The V end lost 4 bases, the J end lost 4 bases, and 14 bases lay between the germline ends. The CDR3 is 14 amino acids. CDR1 KGHSH and CDR2 LQKENI come from the germline V gene. This chain's CDR3 is CASSQGMGVYEQYF. DNA of the CDR3: TGTGCCAGCTCACAGGGGATGGGGGTTTACGAGCAGTACTTC.

This chain uses TRBV29-1 with TRBJ1-4; a weak D match, TRBD1 (5 bases). The CDR3 extends over 14 amino acids. The V end was cut by 3 bases, the J end by 3 bases, with 11 bases between. CDR1 is SQVTM, CDR2 ANQGSEA, per germline. Written as DNA, the CDR3 is TGCAGCGTTGAGGCCGGGGCATCTAATGAAAAACTGTTTTTT. It codes for CSVEAGASNEKLFF.

This clonotype has at least ten counts. CDR3 nucleotide sequence: TGTGCCAGCATCCCCTTAATGAACACTGAAGCTTTCTTT. This encodes CASIPLMNTEAFF. This chain uses TRBV2 with TRBJ1-1; D gene unclear. V lost 7 bases, J lost 0 bases, and 9 bases lay in between. The germline gives CDR1 SNHLY, CDR2 FYNNEI. The CDR3 runs to 13 residues.